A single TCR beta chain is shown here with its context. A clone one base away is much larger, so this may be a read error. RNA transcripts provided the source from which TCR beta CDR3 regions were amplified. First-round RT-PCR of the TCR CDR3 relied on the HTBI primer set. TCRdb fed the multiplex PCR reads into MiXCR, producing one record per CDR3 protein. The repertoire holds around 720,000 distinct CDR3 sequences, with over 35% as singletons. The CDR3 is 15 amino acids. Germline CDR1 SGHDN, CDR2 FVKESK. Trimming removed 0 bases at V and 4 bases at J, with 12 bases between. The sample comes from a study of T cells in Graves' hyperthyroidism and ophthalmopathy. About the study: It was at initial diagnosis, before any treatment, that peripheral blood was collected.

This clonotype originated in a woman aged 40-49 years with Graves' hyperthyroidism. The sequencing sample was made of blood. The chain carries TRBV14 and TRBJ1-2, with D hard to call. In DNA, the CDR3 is TGTGCCAGCAGCCAAGATCCCGCTGGCTCCTATGGCTACACCTTC. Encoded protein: CASSQDPAGSYGYTF.